This record concerns one TCR beta chain sequence. Enrolled during active infection, Seattle patients were then followed longitudinally. The sample is drawn from a study of blood T cell repertoires in COVID-19. Study background: The United States, Italy and Spain were the sources of the acute and convalescent COVID-19 samples. Sources were T cells, B-cell-depleted T cells, or PBMCs; the material itself was cDNA or gDNA.

There are 12 residues in the CDR3. Germline V gene lookup returns CDR1 KGHSH and CDR2 LQKENI. The V and J ends lost 5 bases and 10 bases respectively, with 12 bases between them. Measured with immunoSEQ multiplex PCR; TCRdb has only the in-frame clones, and not every one. The sample contains fewer than 700,000 clones, about 89% of which appear only once. Specimen: peripheral blood. The chain carries TRBV18 and TRBJ2-1; perhaps TRBD2 as D (5 bases). The sequence derives from a woman aged 50 to 60 with COVID-19, enrolled during active disease. In nucleotides, the CDR3 is TGTGCCAGCTCAGCTGAGAGGAGGGAGCAGTTCTTC. It translates to CASSAERREQFF. Together with reference TRBV18 and TRBJ2-1, the CDR3 gives the full variable domain: NAGVMQNPRHLVRRRGQEARLRCSPMKGHSHVYWYRQLPEEGLKFMVYLQKENIIDESGMPKERFSAEFPKEGPSILRIQQVVRGDSAAYFCASSAERREQFFGPGTRLTVL.